The 7 T cell receptor beta chains in this list originate from one sample, sequenced in a study of shared clonotypes between healthy human individuals. Only in-frame clones appear in the TCRdb table, and some are missing; sequencing was by immunoSEQ multiplex PCR. The data hold some 2,100,000 clones, with 85% to 95% observed a single time. In the naive CD8 group, cells lacked CD45RO and were positively selected for CCR7, so terminally differentiated effector memory CD45RA+ cells were left out. Material: naive CD8+ T cells from PBMCs. These receptors originate from a man younger than 30 in good health. Some clones in this sample may be carry-over from other donors' samples.

This clone has just one count. This chain joins TRBV7-9 and TRBJ2-3; no reliable D call. The CDR3 spans 16 residues. Germline loops: CDR1 SEHNR, CDR2 FQNEAQ (reference sequence). V lost 5 bases to trimming and J lost 0 bases, with 15 bases between them. DNA of the CDR3: TGTGCCAGCAGCGCTGGCCGACCTCGAAGCACAGATACGCAGTATTTT. Translating gives CASSAGRPRSTDTQYF. Full variable domain (remainder filled in from reference TRBV7-9 and TRBJ2-3): DTGVSQNPRHKITKRGQNVTFRCDPISEHNRLYWYRQTLGQGPEFLTYFQNEAQLEKSRLLSDRFSAERPKGSFSTLEIQRTEQGDSAMYLCASSAGRPRSTDTQYFGPGTRLTVL.

The gene calls are TRBV6-4 and TRBJ1-2; possibly TRBD1 for D (6 bases). Germline values: CDR1 MRHNA, CDR2 SNTAGT. This CDR3 is 14 amino acids long. Trimming cost V 6 bases and J 3 bases, with 14 bases left between them. CDR3 DNA: TGTGCCAGCAGAACACAGGGCACAGACTATGGCTACACCTTC. Its translation is CASRTQGTDYGYTF.

The V gene is TRBV27, the J gene TRBJ2-1; D may be TRBD1 or TRBD2 (5 bases each). V dropped 5 bases and J dropped 2 bases, with 16 bases sitting between them. The CDR3 runs to 16 residues. From germline, CDR1 is MNHEY and CDR2 SMNVEV (reference sequence). The CDR3 coding sequence is TGTGCCAGCAGTCTCCAGGGACGGTTGCCCTACAATGAGCAGTTCTTC. Its protein product is CASSLQGRLPYNEQFF.

This rearrangement joins TRBV7-9 to TRBJ2-7, with D maybe TRBD2 (6 bases). V was clipped by 5 bases and J by 4 bases, with 21 bases between them. Germline-derived CDR1 and CDR2 are SEHNR and FQNEAQ (reference sequence). This CDR3 has 16 residues. CDR3 residues: CASSETIDSGGYEQYF. DNA of the CDR3: TGTGCCAGCAGCGAGACCATAGACAGCGGAGGGTACGAGCAGTACTTC.

The chain recombines TRBV2 with TRBJ2-3; 16 bases agree with TRBD2. The CDR3 covers 17 residues. Trimming at V came to 7 bases and at J to 4 bases, leaving 8 bases not matched to a gene. Germline CDR1 is SNHLY and CDR2 is FYNNEI. The CDR3 DNA sequence: TGTGCCAGCATTGGGACTAGCGGGAGGGCCTTTGCAGATACGCAGTATTTT. This sequence encodes CASIGTSGRAFADTQYF.

V gene TRBV4-3 combines with J gene TRBJ2-1; no firm D call. The CDR3 totals 19 residues. Looked up from germline, CDR1 is LGHNA and CDR2 is YSLEER. V was cut by 0 bases and J by 2 bases, with 20 bases left in between. The CDR3 protein is CASSQETAPRSLAYNEQFF. DNA for the CDR3: TGCGCCAGCAGCCAAGAGACCGCCCCACGGAGTCTGGCCTACAATGAGCAGTTCTTC.

This chain connects TRBV11-2 to TRBJ2-3; D perhaps matches TRBD2 (6 bases). The CDR3 is 17 amino acids. Germline V CDR1 and CDR2: SGHAT, FQNNGV. Trimming pared 1 base from V and 0 bases from J, leaving 14 bases between. Here the CDR3 reads CASSLVLAAPSTDTQYF. The CDR3 coding sequence is TGTGCCAGCAGCTTAGTATTAGCGGCCCCTAGCACAGATACGCAGTATTTT.